This T cell receptor beta chain came from a study of identical twins. TCRdb passed the 5' RACE reads through MiXCR, listing each CDR3 protein once. The table records around 570,000 distinct CDR3 sequences, just under 10% of them present only once. This CDR3 spans 12 amino acids. The germline V and J ends were trimmed by 7 bases and 1 base, with 10 bases remaining between them. Germline values: CDR1 SQVTM, CDR2 ANQGSEA. Only healthy Caucasians were enrolled as donors. This clonotype was seen many times. The data were also submitted as part of a second study, on yellow fever vaccine responses in identical twins.

The sequencing sample was made of PBMCs. This receptor was identified in a woman aged 18-35 years in good health. This chain joins TRBV29-1 and TRBJ1-1; D not resolved. CDR3 residues: CSALQGNTEAFF. The CDR3 DNA reads TGCAGCGCTCTACAAGGGAACACTGAAGCTTTCTTT.